These T cell receptor beta chains were read from a single sample in a study of shared clonotypes between healthy human individuals. Here immunoSEQ multiplex PCR was the method, and the copy in TCRdb shows in-frame clones only, minus some. The sample lists around 2.3 million clones, approximately 96% seen once, with roughly 0.13% in the top ten. Sequenced: naive CD4+ T cells sorted from blood. The receptor source for this set is a man aged 18 to 30 in good health. Both conserved end residues are part of each CDR3. D genes are given only for firm matches. Not all rows give a size; the values are once, few, many and, for expanded clones, a class.

NA,NA,TRBJ2-7,TRBV5-1,TGCGCCAGCAGTTCAGGACCGGAATCCTACGAGCAGTACTTC,CASSSGPESYEQYF
TRBD1,NA,TRBJ2-2,TRBV19,TGTGCCAGCCGGGACAGGGAGGCCGGGGAGCTGTTTTTT,CASRDREAGELFF
NA,NA,TRBJ1-5,TRBV7-9,TGTGCCAGCCAAAGCGGGTGGGATCAGCCCCAGCATTTT,CASQSGWDQPQHF
TRBD2,NA,TRBJ2-3,TRBV7-6,TGTGCCAGCAGCTCCCTAAGCGGGGCCGACACAGATACGCAGTATTTT,CASSSLSGADTDTQYF
TRBD1,NA,TRBJ2-7,TRBV6-6,TGTGCCAGCAGACGGGACAGGGGTTACGAGCAGTACTTC,CASRRDRGYEQYF
NA,NA,TRBJ2-5,TRBV6-1,TGTGCCAGCAGTGGACAGAGCCAAGAGACCCAGTACTTC,CASSGQSQETQYF
NA,NA,TRBJ1-4,TRBV5-1,TGCGCCAGCAGCGTGTCACATGATGAAAAACTGTTTTTT,CASSVSHDEKLFF
TRBD1,NA,TRBJ1-5,TRBV28,TGTGCCAGCAGTTCTGCGACCGGAGTGGGACAGGGAAATCAGCCCCAGCATTTT,CASSSATGVGQGNQPQHF
TRBD1,NA,TRBJ2-2,TRBV6-5,TGTGCCAGCAGTTACGACGGGACAGTGAACACCGGGGAGCTGTTTTTT,CASSYDGTVNTGELFF
NA,NA,TRBJ2-3,TRBV5-1,TGCGCCAGCAGCCCCCTTGGACACCCCACAGATACGCAGTATTTT,CASSPLGHPTDTQYF
NA,NA,TRBJ1-4,TRBV6-1,TGTGCCAGCAGACCAGGACCGATTCAGGGGCAAAAACTGTTTTTT,CASRPGPIQGQKLFF
NA,NA,TRBJ1-1,TRBV27,TGTGCCAGCAGTGACGGCCGGGACAACACTGAAGCTTTCTTT,CASSDGRDNTEAFF
NA,NA,TRBJ2-2,TRBV6-5,TGTGCCAGCAGTTACCCACCTACAGGGCCGGGGGAGCTGTTTTTT,CASSYPPTGPGELFF
NA,NA,TRBJ1-1,TRBV10-3,TGTGCCATTCGGGGCGGCACTGAAGCTTTCTTT,CAIRGGTEAFF
NA,NA,TRBJ1-1,TRBV6-5,TGTGCCAGCAGTTCCTCTCAGGGAGGGGGTCGTGAAGCTTTCTTT,CASSSSQGGGREAFF
NA,NA,TRBJ1-2,TRBV5-1,TGCGCCAGCAGCTTGACCCCGGCAGGGACCTCGTCTGGCTACACCTTC,CASSLTPAGTSSGYTF
NA,once,TRBJ2-7,TRBV15,TGTGCCACCAGCAGAGACGGCAGTTCCTCCTACGAGCAGTACTTC,CATSRDGSSSYEQYF
TRBD1,NA,TRBJ1-2,TRBV2,TGTGCCAGCAGTGAGGACAGGGGGTTCTATGGCTACACCTTC,CASSEDRGFYGYTF
TRBD2,once,TRBJ2-2,TRBV28,TGTGCCACCCCAGCGGGATCGAACACCGGGGAGCTGTTTTTT,CATPAGSNTGELFF
NA,NA,TRBJ2-5,TRBV5-6,TGTGCCAGCAGCTCACAGGAGCTAGAGACCCAGTACTTC,CASSSQELETQYF
TRBD1,NA,TRBJ2-2,TRBV10-2,TGCGCCAGCAGTGAAAATATAGGGACAGGGAATACCGGGGAGCTGTTTTTT,CASSENIGTGNTGELFF
NA,NA,TRBJ1-4,TRBV11-2,TGTGCCAGCAGGCAGACCCCCGGGCCGAAGAGGAGAAAACTGTTTTTT,CASRQTPGPKRRKLFF
NA,NA,TRBJ1-5,TRBV29-1,TGCAGCGTTGTATACAATAGCAATCAGCCCCAGCATTTT,CSVVYNSNQPQHF
TRBD1,once,TRBJ2-7,TRBV5-1,TGCGCCAGCAGCTTGGTATCTTCTCCAGGGGGCTACGAGCAGTACTTC,CASSLVSSPGGYEQYF
NA,NA,TRBJ1-6,TRBV23-1,TGCGCCAGCAGTCAGCCCCGGGTAGTAGGGGCCAATTCACCCCTCCACTTT,CASSQPRVVGANSPLHF
NA,NA,TRBJ2-2,TRBV6-5,TGTGCCAGCAGACCAGGCACGCTCCTCGACGGGGAGCTGTTTTTT,CASRPGTLLDGELFF
NA,NA,TRBJ1-5,TRBV2,TGTGCCAGCAGTGAAGCGCTTGCTCGTCAGCCCCAGCATTTT,CASSEALARQPQHF
TRBD1,NA,TRBJ1-6,TRBV28,TGTGCCAGCAGCTCCGACAGGGTAGTTTCACCCCTCCACTTT,CASSSDRVVSPLHF
NA,NA,TRBJ1-5,TRBV21-1,TGTGCCAGCAGCACTAGGGGACCGGGTCCGGGGTTGAGGGGCGATCAGCCCCAGCATTTT,CASSTRGPGPGLRGDQPQHF
TRBD2,NA,TRBJ2-3,TRBV18,TGTGCCAGCTCACAAGCGGGGACGAGCACAGATACGCAGTATTTT,CASSQAGTSTDTQYF
NA,few,TRBJ2-1,TRBV10-3,TGTGCCATCAGTTCACGGGAGATTGGCGGTGAGCAGTTCTTC,CAISSREIGGEQFF
NA,NA,TRBJ1-2,TRBV7-2,TGTGCCAGCAGCTTAGACAGGGTAAACGGCTACACCTTC,CASSLDRVNGYTF
NA,NA,TRBJ1-5,TRBV15,TGTGCCACCAGCTCGATCAGGGGCGCTCAGCCCCAGCATTTT,CATSSIRGAQPQHF
TRBD2,NA,TRBJ2-7,TRBV5-5,TGTGCCAGCAGCTTAGGTCTAGCGGGGGCCTACGAGCAGTACTTC,CASSLGLAGAYEQYF
NA,NA,TRBJ1-5,TRBV4-1,TGCGCCAGCAGCCAGGGGCCGATAAGGGATCAGCCCCAGCATTTT,CASSQGPIRDQPQHF
NA,NA,TRBJ1-6,TRBV6-5,TGTGCCAGCAGTTACTCGGGGAGCTCCTATAATTCACCCCTCCACTTT,CASSYSGSSYNSPLHF
TRBD1,NA,TRBJ2-1,TRBV2,TGTGCCAGCAGTGACAGGGGGCTATCCTACAATGAGCAGTTCTTC,CASSDRGLSYNEQFF
NA,NA,TRBJ2-7,TRBV30,TGTGCCTGGAGTCGGGATTTCGTCCACGAGCAGTACTTC,CAWSRDFVHEQYF
NA,NA,TRBJ1-5,TRBV14,TGTGCCAGCAGCCAAACAGGAAATCAGCCCCAGCATTTT,CASSQTGNQPQHF
NA,NA,TRBJ2-7,TRBV5-1,TGCGCCAGCAGCTTGGAACTGCACTCCTACGAGCAGTACTTC,CASSLELHSYEQYF
TRBD1,NA,TRBJ2-1,TRBV5-1,TGCGCCAGCAGCTGGATTTCCCCGGGACAGGGATACAATGAGCAGTTCTTC,CASSWISPGQGYNEQFF
TRBD1,NA,TRBJ1-1,TRBV6-5,TGTGCCAGCAGGCGGACAGGGACGGAGAACACTGAAGCTTTCTTT,CASRRTGTENTEAFF
TRBD1,NA,TRBJ2-7,TRBV28,TGTGCCAGCAGTTGTGTGGGACAGTGGTGTTACGAGCAGTACTTC,CASSCVGQWCYEQYF
TRBD2,NA,TRBJ2-4,TRBV5-4,TGTGCCAGCAGCTTGGAACGGACTAGTGGTCCATTGAGAGCCAAAAACATTCAGTACTTC,CASSLERTSGPLRAKNIQYF
TRBD1,once,TRBJ2-1,TRBV7-2,TGTGCCAGCAGCACCTCCGGGACAGGGTCAAATGCGCAGTTCTTC,CASSTSGTGSNAQFF
TRBD2,NA,TRBJ2-1,TRBV27,TGTGCCAGCAGTTTATCGATCCCCGGGACTAGCGGGAGGGCCGGGGATGAGCAGTTCTTC,CASSLSIPGTSGRAGDEQFF
NA,NA,TRBJ2-5,TRBV28,TGTGCCAGCAGTTTAATTCGGGGTAGGGAGACCCAGTACTTC,CASSLIRGRETQYF
NA,NA,TRBJ2-7,TRBV10-3,TGTGCCATAACCCCGGGATCTCAGGGGACCTACGAGCAGTACTTC,CAITPGSQGTYEQYF
NA,NA,TRBJ2-4,TRBV29-1,TGCAGCGTTGGACTGGAAAAAAACATTCAGTACTTC,CSVGLEKNIQYF
NA,NA,TRBJ2-3,TRBV6-5,TGTGCCAGCTCAAGATCGAGTGATACGCAGTATTTT,CASSRSSDTQYF
TRBD1,NA,TRBJ1-4,TRBV9,TGTGCCAGCAGCGTAGGACAGGGTGAGAGGGAAAAACTGTTTTTT,CASSVGQGEREKLFF
TRBD1,NA,TRBJ2-7,TRBV10-3,TGTGCCATCAGTACCGGGACAGGGAAGTACGAGCAGTACTTC,CAISTGTGKYEQYF
TRBD2,NA,TRBJ2-1,TRBV29-1,TGCAGCGTTGGTCAGTGGACTAGCGGGCTCTATGAGCAGTTCTTC,CSVGQWTSGLYEQFF
NA,NA,TRBJ1-1,TRBV6-5,TGTGCCAGCAGTTACTTAGGGACGGAAGCTTTCTTT,CASSYLGTEAFF
NA,NA,TRBJ2-2,TRBV5-1,TGCGCCAGCAGCTTGGTAGGAGGGGACCACACCGGGGAGCTGTTTTTT,CASSLVGGDHTGELFF
NA,NA,TRBJ1-6,TRBV6-5,TGTGCCAGCAGTGACTCAAGGGCGGTAGGATCACCCCTCCACTTT,CASSDSRAVGSPLHF
NA,NA,TRBJ1-1,TRBV7-3,TGTGCCAGCAGCTTAGGTGAAACTGAAGCTTTCTTT,CASSLGETEAFF